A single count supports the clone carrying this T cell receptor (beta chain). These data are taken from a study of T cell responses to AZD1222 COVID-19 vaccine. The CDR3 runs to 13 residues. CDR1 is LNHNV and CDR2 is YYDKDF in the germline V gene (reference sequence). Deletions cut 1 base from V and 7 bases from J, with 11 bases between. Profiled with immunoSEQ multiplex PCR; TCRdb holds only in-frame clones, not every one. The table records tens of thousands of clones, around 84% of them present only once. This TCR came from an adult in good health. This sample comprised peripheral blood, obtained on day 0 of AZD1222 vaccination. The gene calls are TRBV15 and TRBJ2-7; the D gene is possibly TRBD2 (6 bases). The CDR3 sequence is CATSRALASEQYF. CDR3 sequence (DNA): TGTGCCACCAGCAGAGCGCTAGCGAGTGAGCAGTACTTC.